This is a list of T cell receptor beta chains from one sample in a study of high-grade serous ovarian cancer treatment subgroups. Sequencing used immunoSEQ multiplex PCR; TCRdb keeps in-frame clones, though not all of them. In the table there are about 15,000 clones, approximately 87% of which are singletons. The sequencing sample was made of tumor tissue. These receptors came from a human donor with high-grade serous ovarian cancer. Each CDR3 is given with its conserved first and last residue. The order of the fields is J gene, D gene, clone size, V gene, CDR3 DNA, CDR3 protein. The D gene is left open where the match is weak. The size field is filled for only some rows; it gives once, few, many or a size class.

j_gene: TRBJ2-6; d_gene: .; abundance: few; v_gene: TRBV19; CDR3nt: TGTGCCAGTAGTATTTGGGTAACTGGGGCCAACGTCCTGACTTTC; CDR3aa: CASSIWVTGANVLTF
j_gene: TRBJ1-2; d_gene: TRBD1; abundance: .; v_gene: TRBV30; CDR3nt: TGTGCCTGGAGTGTACAGGGGGGGTATGGCTACACCTTC; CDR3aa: CAWSVQGGYGYTF
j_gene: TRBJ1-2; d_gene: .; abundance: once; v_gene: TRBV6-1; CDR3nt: TGTGCCAGCCGCCCCGGGGTTGACGGTAGGGGCTACACCTTC; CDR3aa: CASRPGVDGRGYTF
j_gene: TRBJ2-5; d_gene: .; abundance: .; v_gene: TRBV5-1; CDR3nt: TGCGCCAGCGCCCTGGCGGGGGCGGATGAGACCCAGTACTTC; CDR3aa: CASALAGADETQYF
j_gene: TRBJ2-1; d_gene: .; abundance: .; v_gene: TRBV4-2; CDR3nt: TGTGCCAGCAGCCACCCTCCCGGGAGTTTCTCCTACAATGAGCAGTTCTTC; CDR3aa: CASSHPPGSFSYNEQFF
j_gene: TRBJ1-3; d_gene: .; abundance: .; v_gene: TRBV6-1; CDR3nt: TGTGCCCATAAATTGGGGGGAACTGGAAACACCATATATTTT; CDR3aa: CAHKLGGTGNTIYF
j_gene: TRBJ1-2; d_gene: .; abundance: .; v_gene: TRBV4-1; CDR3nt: TGCGCCAGCAGCCAAGGGGACGGATTCTATGGCTACACCTTC; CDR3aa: CASSQGDGFYGYTF
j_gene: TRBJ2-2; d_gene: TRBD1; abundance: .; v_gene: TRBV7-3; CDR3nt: TGTGCCAGCAGCGTCAACAGGGGTGGCGGGGAGCTGTTTTTT; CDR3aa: CASSVNRGGGELFF
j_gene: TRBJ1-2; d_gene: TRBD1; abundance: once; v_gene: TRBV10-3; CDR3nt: TGTGCCATCAGTGAAGGGACAGGGAACTATGGCTACACCTTC; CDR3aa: CAISEGTGNYGYTF
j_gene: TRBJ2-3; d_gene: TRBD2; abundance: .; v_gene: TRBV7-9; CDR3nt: TGTGCCAGCAGTTTGGGATCGAGCGGGGGGGAAGATACGCAGTATTTT; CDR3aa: CASSLGSSGGEDTQYF
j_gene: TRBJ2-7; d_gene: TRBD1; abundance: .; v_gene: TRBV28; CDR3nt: TGTGCCAGCAGTAACGGACAGGTACCATACGAGCAGTACTTC; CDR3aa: CASSNGQVPYEQYF
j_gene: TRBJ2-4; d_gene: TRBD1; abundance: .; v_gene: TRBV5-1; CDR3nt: TGCGCCAGCAGCCCCGGACAGGGTATACGGGTTCAGTACTTC; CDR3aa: CASSPGQGIRVQYF
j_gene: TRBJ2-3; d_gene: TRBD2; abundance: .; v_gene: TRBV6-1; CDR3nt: TGTGCCAGCAGTACGCGCGGGGGGGCCTCGGCGCAGTATTTT; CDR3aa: CASSTRGGASAQYF